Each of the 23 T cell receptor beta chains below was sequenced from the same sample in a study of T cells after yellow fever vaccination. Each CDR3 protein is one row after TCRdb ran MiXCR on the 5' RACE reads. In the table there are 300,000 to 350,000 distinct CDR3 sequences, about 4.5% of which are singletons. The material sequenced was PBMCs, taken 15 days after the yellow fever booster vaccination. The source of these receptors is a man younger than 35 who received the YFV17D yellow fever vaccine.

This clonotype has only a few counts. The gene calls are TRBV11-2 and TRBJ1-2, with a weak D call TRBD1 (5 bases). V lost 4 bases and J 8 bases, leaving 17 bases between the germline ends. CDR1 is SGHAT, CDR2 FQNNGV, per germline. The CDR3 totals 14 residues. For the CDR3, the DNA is TGTGCCAGCAGCTCCTTGGGAGAGAGGGGAGGCTACACCTTC. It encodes CASSSLGERGGYTF.

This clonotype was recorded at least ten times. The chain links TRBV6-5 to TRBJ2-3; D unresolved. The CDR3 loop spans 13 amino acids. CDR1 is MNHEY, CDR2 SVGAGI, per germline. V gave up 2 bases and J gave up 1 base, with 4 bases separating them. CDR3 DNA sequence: TGTGCCAGCAGTTACAGGGGCACAGATACGCAGTATTTT. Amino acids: CASSYRGTDTQYF.

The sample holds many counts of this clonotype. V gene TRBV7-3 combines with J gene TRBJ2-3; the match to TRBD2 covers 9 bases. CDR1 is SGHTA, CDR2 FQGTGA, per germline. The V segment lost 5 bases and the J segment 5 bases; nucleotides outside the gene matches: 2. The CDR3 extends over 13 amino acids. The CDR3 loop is CASSVSGGDTQYF. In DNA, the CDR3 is TGTGCCAGCAGCGTTAGCGGGGGAGATACGCAGTATTTT.

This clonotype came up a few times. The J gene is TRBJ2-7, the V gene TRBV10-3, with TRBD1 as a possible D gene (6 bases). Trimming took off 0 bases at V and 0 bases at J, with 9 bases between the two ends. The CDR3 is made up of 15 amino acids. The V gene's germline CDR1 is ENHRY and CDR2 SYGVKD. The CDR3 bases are TGTGCCATCAGTGAGTCGTCGACAGGCTCCTACGAGCAGTACTTC. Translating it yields CAISESSTGSYEQYF.

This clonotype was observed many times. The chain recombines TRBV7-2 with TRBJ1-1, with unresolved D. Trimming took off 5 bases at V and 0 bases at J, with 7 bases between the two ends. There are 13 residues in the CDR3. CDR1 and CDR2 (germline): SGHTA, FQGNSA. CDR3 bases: TGTGCCAGCAGCACTCACATGAACACTGAAGCTTTCTTT. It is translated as CASSTHMNTEAFF.

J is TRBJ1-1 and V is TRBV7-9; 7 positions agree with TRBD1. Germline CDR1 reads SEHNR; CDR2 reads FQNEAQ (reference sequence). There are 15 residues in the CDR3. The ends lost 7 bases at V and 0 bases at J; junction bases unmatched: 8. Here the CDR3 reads CASTFGQDMNTEAFF. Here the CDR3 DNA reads TGTGCCAGCACCTTCGGACAGGACATGAACACTGAAGCTTTCTTT.

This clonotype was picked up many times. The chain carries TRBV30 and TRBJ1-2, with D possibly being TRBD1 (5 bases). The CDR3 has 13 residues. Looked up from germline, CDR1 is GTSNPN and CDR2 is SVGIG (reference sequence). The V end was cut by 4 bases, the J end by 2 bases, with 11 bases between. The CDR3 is CAWIREDNYGYTF. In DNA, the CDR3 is TGTGCCTGGATCAGGGAAGACAACTATGGCTACACCTTC.

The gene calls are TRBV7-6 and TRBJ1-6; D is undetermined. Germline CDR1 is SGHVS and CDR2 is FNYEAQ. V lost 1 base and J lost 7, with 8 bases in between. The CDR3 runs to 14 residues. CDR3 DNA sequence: TGTGCCAGCAGCTTAGAGGGCTGGAATTCACCCCTCCACTTT. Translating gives CASSLEGWNSPLHF. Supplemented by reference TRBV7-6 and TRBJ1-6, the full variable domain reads GAGVSQSPRYKVTKRGQDVALRCDPISGHVSLYWYRQALGQGPEFLTYFNYEAQQDKSGLPNDRFSAERPEGSISTLTIQRTEQRDSAMYRCASSLEGWNSPLHFGNGTRLTVT.

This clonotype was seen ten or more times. CDR3: CASSWDSSQPQHF. Written as DNA, the CDR3 is TGTGCCAGCAGTTGGGACAGTTCCCAGCCCCAGCATTTT. This chain uses TRBV6-2 or TRBV6-3 with TRBJ1-5; TRBD1 agrees at 7 bases. Trimming at V came to 4 bases and at J to 7 bases, leaving 4 bases not matched to a gene. There are 13 residues in the CDR3. Per the germline V gene, CDR1 is MNHEY and CDR2 is SVGEGT.

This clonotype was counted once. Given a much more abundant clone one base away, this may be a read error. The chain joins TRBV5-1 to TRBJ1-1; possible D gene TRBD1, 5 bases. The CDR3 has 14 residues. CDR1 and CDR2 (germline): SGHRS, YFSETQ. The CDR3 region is CASSLWGGNNEAFF. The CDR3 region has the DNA TGCGCCAGCAGCTTGTGGGGGGGGAACAATGAAGCTTTCTTT.

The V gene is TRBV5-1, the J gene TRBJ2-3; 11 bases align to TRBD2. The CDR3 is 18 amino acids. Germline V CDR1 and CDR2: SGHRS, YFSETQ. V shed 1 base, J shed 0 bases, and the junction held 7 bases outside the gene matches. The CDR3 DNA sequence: TGCGCCAGCAGCTTGAAGGCTAGCGGGGGGCGGAGCACAGATACGCAGTATTTT. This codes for CASSLKASGGRSTDTQYF.

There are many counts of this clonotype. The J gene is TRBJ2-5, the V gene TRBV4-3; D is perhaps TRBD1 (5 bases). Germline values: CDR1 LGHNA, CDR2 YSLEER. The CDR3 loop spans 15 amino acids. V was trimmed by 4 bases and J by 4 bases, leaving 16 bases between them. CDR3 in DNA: TGCGCCAGCAGCCGGAGCTCGAGCAGGGTAGAGACCCAGTACTTC. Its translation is CASSRSSSRVETQYF.

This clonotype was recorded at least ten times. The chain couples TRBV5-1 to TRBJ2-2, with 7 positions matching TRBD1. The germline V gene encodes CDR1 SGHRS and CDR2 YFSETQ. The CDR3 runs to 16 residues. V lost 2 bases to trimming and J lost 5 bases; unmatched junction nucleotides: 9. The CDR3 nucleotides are TGCGCCAGCAGCTTCGGGCAGGGGGAGAATACCGGGGAGCTGTTTTTT. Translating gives CASSFGQGENTGELFF.

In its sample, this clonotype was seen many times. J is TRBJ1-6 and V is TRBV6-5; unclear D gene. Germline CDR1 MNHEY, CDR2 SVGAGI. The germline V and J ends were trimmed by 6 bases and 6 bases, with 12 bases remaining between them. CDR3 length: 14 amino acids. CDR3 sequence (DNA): TGTGCCAGCAGGCCGGACGGAGCTAATTCACCCCTCCACTTT. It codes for CASRPDGANSPLHF.

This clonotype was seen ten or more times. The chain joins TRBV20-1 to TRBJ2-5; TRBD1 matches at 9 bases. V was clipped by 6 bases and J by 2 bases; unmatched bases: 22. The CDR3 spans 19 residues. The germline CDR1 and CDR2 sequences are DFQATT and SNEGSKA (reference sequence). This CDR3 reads CSANQWGQGTGAEQETQYF. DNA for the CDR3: TGCAGTGCCAACCAGTGGGGACAGGGAACGGGGGCCGAACAAGAGACCCAGTACTTC.

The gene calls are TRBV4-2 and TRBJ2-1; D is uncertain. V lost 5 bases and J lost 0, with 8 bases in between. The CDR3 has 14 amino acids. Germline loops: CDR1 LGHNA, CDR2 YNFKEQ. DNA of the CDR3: TGTGCCAGCAGCGGTCGAAGCTCCTACAATGAGCAGTTCTTC. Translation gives CASSGRSSYNEQFF.

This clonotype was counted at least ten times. The CDR3 nucleotides are TGTGCCAGCAGCTCCTACGCGGGAACAGATACGCAGTATTTT. Translating it yields CASSSYAGTDTQYF. V usage is TRBV7-6 and J usage is TRBJ2-3; maybe TRBD2 (6 bases). The V and J ends lost 4 bases and 3 bases respectively, with 11 bases between them. Germline values: CDR1 SGHVS, CDR2 FNYEAQ. CDR3 length: 14 residues.

CDR3 nucleotides: TGTGCCAGCAGCTTAGATGTGGATCAGCCCCAGCATTTT. Protein product: CASSLDVDQPQHF. The chain is built from TRBV7-2 and TRBJ1-5; D call uncertain. The CDR3 has 13 amino acids. Per the germline V gene, CDR1 is SGHTA and CDR2 is FQGNSA. Trimming took off 1 base at V and 5 bases at J, with 6 bases between the two ends.

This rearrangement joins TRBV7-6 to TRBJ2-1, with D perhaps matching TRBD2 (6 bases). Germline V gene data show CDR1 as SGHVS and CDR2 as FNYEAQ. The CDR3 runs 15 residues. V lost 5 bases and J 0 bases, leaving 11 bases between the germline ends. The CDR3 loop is CASSPSGDSYNEQFF. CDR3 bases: TGTGCCAGCAGCCCCTCGGGGGACTCCTACAATGAGCAGTTCTTC.

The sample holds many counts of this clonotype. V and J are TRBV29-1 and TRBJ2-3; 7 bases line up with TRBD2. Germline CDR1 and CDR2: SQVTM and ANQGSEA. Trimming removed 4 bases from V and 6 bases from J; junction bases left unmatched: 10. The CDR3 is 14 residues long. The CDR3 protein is CSVGPPGGGDTQYF. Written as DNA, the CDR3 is TGCAGCGTTGGCCCACCGGGGGGAGGGGATACGCAGTATTTT.

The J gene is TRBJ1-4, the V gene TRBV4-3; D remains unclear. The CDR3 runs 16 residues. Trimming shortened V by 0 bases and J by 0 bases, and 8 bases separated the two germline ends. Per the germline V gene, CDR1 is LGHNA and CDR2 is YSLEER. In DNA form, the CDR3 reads TGCGCCAGCAGCCAAGATCAAGTTGCAACTAATGAAAAACTGTTTTTT. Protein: CASSQDQVATNEKLFF.

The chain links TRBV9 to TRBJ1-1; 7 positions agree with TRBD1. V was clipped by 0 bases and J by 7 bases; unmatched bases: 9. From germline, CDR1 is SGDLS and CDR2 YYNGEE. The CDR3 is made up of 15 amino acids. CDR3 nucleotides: TGTGCCAGCAGCGTAGGAACAGGGGCTGAAAGTGAAGCTTTCTTT. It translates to CASSVGTGAESEAFF.

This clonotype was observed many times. The CDR3 sequence is CASSLGSGGSNTEAFF. DNA for the CDR3: TGCGCCAGCAGCTTGGGGTCAGGGGGCTCGAACACTGAAGCTTTCTTT. The genes are TRBV5-1 and TRBJ1-1; 8 bases agree with TRBD1. J lost 1 base, V lost 0 bases, and 5 bases had no gene match. CDR1 is SGHRS and CDR2 is YFSETQ in the germline V gene. The CDR3 runs 16 residues.